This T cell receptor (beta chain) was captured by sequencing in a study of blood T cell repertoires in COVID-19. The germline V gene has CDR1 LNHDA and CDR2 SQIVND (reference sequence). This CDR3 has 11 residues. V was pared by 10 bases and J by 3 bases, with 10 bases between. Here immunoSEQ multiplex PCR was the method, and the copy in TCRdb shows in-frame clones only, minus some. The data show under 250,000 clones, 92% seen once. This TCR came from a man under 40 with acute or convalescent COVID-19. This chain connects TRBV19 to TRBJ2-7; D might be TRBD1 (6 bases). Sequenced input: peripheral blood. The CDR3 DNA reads TGTGCCACAGGACAGATCTACGAGCAGTACTTC. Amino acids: CATGQIYEQYF.